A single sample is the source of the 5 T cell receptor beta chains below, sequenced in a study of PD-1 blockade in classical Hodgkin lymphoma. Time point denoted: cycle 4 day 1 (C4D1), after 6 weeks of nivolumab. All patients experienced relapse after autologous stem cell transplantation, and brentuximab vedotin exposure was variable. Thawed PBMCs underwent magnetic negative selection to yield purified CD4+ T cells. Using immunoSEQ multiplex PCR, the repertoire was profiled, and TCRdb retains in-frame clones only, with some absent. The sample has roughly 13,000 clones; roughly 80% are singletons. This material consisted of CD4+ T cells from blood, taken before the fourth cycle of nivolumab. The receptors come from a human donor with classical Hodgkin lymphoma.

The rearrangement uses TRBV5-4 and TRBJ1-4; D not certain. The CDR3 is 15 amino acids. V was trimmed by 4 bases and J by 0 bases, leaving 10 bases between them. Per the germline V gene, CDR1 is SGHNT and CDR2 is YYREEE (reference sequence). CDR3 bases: TGTGCCAGCAGCCCTGGAGGGTCAACTAATGAAAAACTGTTTTTT. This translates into CASSPGGSTNEKLFF.

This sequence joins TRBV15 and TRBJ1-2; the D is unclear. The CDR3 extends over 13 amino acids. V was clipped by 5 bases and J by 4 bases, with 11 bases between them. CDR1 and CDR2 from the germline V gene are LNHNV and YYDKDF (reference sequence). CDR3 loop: CATSHGKAYGYTF. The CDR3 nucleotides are TGTGCCACCAGCCACGGGAAGGCCTATGGCTACACCTTC.

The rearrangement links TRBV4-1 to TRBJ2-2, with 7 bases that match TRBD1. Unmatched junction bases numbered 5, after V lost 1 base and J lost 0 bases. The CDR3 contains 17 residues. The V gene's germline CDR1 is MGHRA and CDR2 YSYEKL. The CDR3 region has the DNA TGCGCCAGCAGCCAAGGTTTTGGACAGGCGAACACCGGGGAGCTGTTTTTT. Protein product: CASSQGFGQANTGELFF.

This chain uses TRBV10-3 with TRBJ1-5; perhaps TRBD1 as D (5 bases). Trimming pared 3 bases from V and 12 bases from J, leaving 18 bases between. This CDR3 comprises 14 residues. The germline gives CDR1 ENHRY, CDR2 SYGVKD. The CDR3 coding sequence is TGTGCCATCAGTGAAGGGACCAGAGCACAGAGCCAGCATTTT. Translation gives CAISEGTRAQSQHF.

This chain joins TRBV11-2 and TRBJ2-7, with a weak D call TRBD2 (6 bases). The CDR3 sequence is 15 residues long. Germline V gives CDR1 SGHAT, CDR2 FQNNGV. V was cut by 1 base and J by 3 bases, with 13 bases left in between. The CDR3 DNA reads TGTGCCAGCAGCTTAGGGAGGGTCTATATCTACGAGCAGTACTTC. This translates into CASSLGRVYIYEQYF.